Following are 10 T cell receptor beta chains from one sample sequenced in a study of CD8 T cells in ankylosing spondylitis. One entry per CDR3 protein, called by TCRdb with MiXCR from the 5' RACE reads. The data show roughly 90,000 distinct CDR3 sequences, almost 8.5% seen once. Sequencing input: blood, either unsorted or a sorted T cell fraction (not recorded which). The source is a male donor with ankylosing spondylitis or in good health (not recorded which).

This clonotype was detected only a few times. V usage is TRBV6-2 or TRBV6-3 and J usage is TRBJ2-7, with 12 bases matching TRBD2. The CDR3 length is 14 residues. Per the germline V gene, CDR1 is MNHEY and CDR2 is SVGEGT. V lost 8 bases to trimming and J lost 3 bases; unmatched junction nucleotides: 5. The CDR3 loop is CASGGLAGLYEQYF. The CDR3 coding sequence is TGTGCCAGCGGAGGACTAGCGGGACTCTACGAGCAGTACTTC.

The V call is TRBV23-1, the J call TRBJ1-1; 9 nucleotides line up with TRBD1. TRBV23-1 is flagged as an ORF with uncertain function. The CDR3 runs 20 residues. The V segment lost 6 bases and the J segment 1 base; nucleotides outside the gene matches: 21. The CDR3 bases are TGCGCCAGCAGCCTTATTCCGGGACAGGGAAATCTAGTAAGGAACACTGAAGCTTTCTTT. Translating gives CASSLIPGQGNLVRNTEAFF.

This clonotype was seen ten or more times. The chain has TRBV20-1 and TRBJ2-7; 9 bases match TRBD1. The CDR3 covers 13 residues. V lost 4 bases to trimming and J lost 2 bases; unmatched junction nucleotides: 3. CDR1 DFQATT and CDR2 SNEGSKA come from the germline V gene (reference sequence). CDR3 sequence (DNA): TGCAGTGCTAATCGACAGGGGGCCTACGAGCAGTACTTC. Translation gives CSANRQGAYEQYF.

The chain combines TRBV7-2 with TRBJ2-5, with no clear D. V lost 5 bases and J lost 14, with 18 bases in between. Germline V gene data show CDR1 as SGHTA and CDR2 as FQGNSA. This CDR3 region has 12 residues. CDR3 in DNA: TGTGCCAGCAGCCCCCCGGGCAGACACCCATACTTC. Translation: CASSPPGRHPYF.

At least ten counts were recorded for this clonotype. The rearrangement links TRBV6-1 to TRBJ2-7; D gene ambiguous. Trimming cost V 5 bases and J 6 bases, with 14 bases left between them. This CDR3 spans 13 amino acids. The germline V gene has CDR1 MNHNS and CDR2 SASEGT. The CDR3 protein is CASSLYGPREQYF. CDR3 DNA sequence: TGTGCCAGCAGTCTGTACGGGCCCCGCGAGCAGTACTTC.

This clonotype was detected many times. V is TRBV20-1 and J is TRBJ1-1; D uncertain. Trimming removed 0 bases from V and 5 bases from J, with 16 bases in between. This CDR3 contains 15 residues. Germline V gene sequence: CDR1 DFQATT, CDR2 SNEGSKA (reference sequence). CDR3 loop: CSARDSGVIQTEAFF. The CDR3 DNA reads TGCAGTGCTAGAGATTCTGGGGTAATACAGACTGAAGCTTTCTTT.

This clonotype came up many times. The rearrangement joins TRBV20-1 to TRBJ2-2; 7 nucleotides agree with TRBD1. Per the germline V gene, CDR1 is DFQATT and CDR2 is SNEGSKA (reference sequence). CDR3 length equals 14 residues. Trimming cost V 5 bases and J 6 bases; bases outside gene matches: 9. The CDR3 nucleotides read TGCAGTGCTCTAAGACAGGGCTGGCCCGGGGAGCTGTTTTTT. Translation: CSALRQGWPGELFF.

The J gene is TRBJ2-7, the V gene TRBV27; 9 bases align to TRBD1. The CDR3 runs to 16 residues. Trimming removed 8 bases from V and 6 bases from J; junction bases left unmatched: 17. Germline lookup yields CDR1 MNHEY and CDR2 SMNVEV (reference sequence). The CDR3 DNA sequence: TGTGCCAGCGGGAATATGAGAGGGACAGGGTTAGCCGAGCAGTACTTC. Protein: CASGNMRGTGLAEQYF.

Many counts were recorded for this clonotype. The chain employs TRBV12-3 or TRBV12-4 and TRBJ1-6; D uncertain. The CDR3 has 14 amino acids. V was clipped by 8 bases and J by 0 bases, with 8 bases between them. CDR3 sequence reads: CASAGSSYNSPLHF. CDR3 nucleotide sequence: TGTGCCAGCGCCGGGAGCTCCTATAATTCACCCCTCCACTTT.

This clonotype was recorded many times. The chain links TRBV6-1 to TRBJ2-1; 7 nucleotides match TRBD2. The CDR3 contains 15 residues. The germline CDR1 and CDR2 sequences are MNHNS and SASEGT. With V trimmed by 6 bases and J by 0 bases, 5 bases remained unmatched. Here the CDR3 DNA reads TGTGCCAGCAGCGAGCGGGGCTACTCCTACAATGAGCAGTTCTTC. Its translation is CASSERGYSYNEQFF.